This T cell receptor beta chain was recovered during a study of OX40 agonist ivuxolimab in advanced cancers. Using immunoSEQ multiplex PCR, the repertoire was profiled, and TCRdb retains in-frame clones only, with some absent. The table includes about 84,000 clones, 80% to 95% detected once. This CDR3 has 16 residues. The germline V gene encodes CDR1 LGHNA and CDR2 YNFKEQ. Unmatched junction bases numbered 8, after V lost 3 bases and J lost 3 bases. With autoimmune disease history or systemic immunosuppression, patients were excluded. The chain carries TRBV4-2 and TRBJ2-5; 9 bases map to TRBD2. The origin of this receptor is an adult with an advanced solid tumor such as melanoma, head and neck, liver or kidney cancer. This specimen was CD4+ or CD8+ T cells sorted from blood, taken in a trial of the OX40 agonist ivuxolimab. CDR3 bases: TGTGCCAGCAGCCACGGCCCAGCGGGGGGAGAAGAGACCCAGTACTTC. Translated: CASSHGPAGGEETQYF.